The 4 T cell receptor beta chains below all came from one sample that was sequenced in a study of T cells of healthy individuals. In TCRdb, the 5' RACE reads were re-called with MiXCR into one record per CDR3 protein. The sample comprises about 96,000 distinct CDR3 sequences, about 16% of which are singletons, and about 6.2% rests with the top ten. Receptors were obtained from a human donor in good health.

This clonotype was counted at least ten times. The rearrangement uses TRBV19 and TRBJ2-2, with unresolved D. V was cut by 7 bases and J by 4 bases, with 16 bases left in between. Per germline, CDR1 LNHDA and CDR2 SQIVND (reference sequence). CDR3 length: 15 amino acids. Here the CDR3 reads CASTSPRVGTGELFF. CDR3 DNA: TGTGCCAGTACTTCCCCGCGCGTGGGCACCGGGGAGCTGTTTTTT. Supplemented by reference TRBV19 and TRBJ2-2, the full variable domain reads DGGITQSPKYLFRKEGQNVTLSCEQNLNHDAMYWYRQDPGQGLRLIYYSQIVNDFQKGDIAEGYSVSREKKESFPLTVTSAQKNPTAFYLCASTSPRVGTGELFFGEGSRLTVL.

The rearrangement joins TRBV3-1 to TRBJ1-4; D gene uncertain. Germline V gene lookup returns CDR1 LGHDT and CDR2 YNNKEL (reference sequence). Deletions cut 1 base from V and 2 bases from J, with 8 bases between. The CDR3 has 15 residues. CDR3 loop: CASSQVARTNEKLFF. DNA for the CDR3: TGTGCCAGCAGCCAAGTTGCGAGGACTAATGAAAAACTGTTTTTT. The full variable domain, rest sourced from reference TRBV3-1 and TRBJ1-4, is DTAVSQTPKYLVTQMGNDKSIKCEQNLGHDTMYWYKQDSKKFLKIMFSYNNKELIINETVPNRFSPKSPDKAHLNLHINSLELGDSAVYFCASSQVARTNEKLFFGSGTQLSVL.

The rearrangement links TRBV2 to TRBJ1-1; tentatively, D is TRBD1 (6 bases). Trimming stripped 8 bases from V and 3 bases from J, with 13 bases between. The germline V gene has CDR1 SNHLY and CDR2 FYNNEI. The CDR3 contains 13 residues. The chain's CDR3 is CASYREIDTEAFF. The CDR3 region has the DNA TGTGCCAGCTACAGGGAAATAGACACTGAAGCTTTCTTT.

V is TRBV11-2 and J is TRBJ2-5; TRBD1 aligns across 8 bases. This CDR3 has 15 amino acids. Germline V gene data show CDR1 as SGHAT and CDR2 as FQNNGV. V was pared by 2 bases and J by 5 bases, with 7 bases of the junction left unmatched. CDR3 protein: CASSLLGQALETQYF. The CDR3 nucleotides read TGTGCCAGCAGCTTATTGGGACAGGCACTGGAGACCCAGTACTTC.